This T cell receptor (beta chain) was found in a study of breast tumors, draining lymph nodes, adjacent tissues. The V gene lost 6 bases and the J gene lost 9 bases, with 18 bases spanning the gap. This CDR3 is 15 amino acids long. Germline V gene data show CDR1 as MNHEY and CDR2 as SVGAGI. Breast cancer patients provided tissue from their axillary draining lymph nodes. TCRdb re-called the multiplex PCR reads with MiXCR, one entry per CDR3 protein. The sample holds some 150,000 distinct CDR3 sequences, around a third seen once. On this clonotype itself: A read error may explain this, as a much larger clone is one base away.

The clonotype was recovered from a female donor with breast cancer. Some clones in this sample may be carry-over from other donors' samples. Sequencing used axillary lymph node tissue. J is TRBJ1-6 and V is TRBV6-5, with a tentative D call TRBD1 (5 bases). CDR3 bases: TGTGCCAGCAGACGCAGCAGGGAAGTAGGTTCACCCCTCCACTTT. It yields the protein CASRRSREVGSPLHF.